The sequence of this TCR beta chain was determined in a study of read filtering for tumor transcriptome and immune sequencing (dated by TCRdb to 2019 to 2021). Regarding the complete study: Of the patients in the cohort, about 17 were male and 14 to 15 were female, and their mean age was approximately 71 years, with a range of roughly 47 to 80. By revised international staging, fewer than ten patients were R-ISS I, 15 to 20 were R-ISS II and roughly 7 were R-ISS III. A main aim was a read-filtering strategy for immune repertoire data, specifically whether clonotypes supported by a single read should be removed. Using the same bone marrow samples, the study compared TCR repertoires obtained by targeted immune repertoire sequencing with those obtained by bulk whole-transcriptome sequencing. TCR-region mapped reads per sample ranged from about 3.5 to 10.27 million with IR-seq versus only about 75 to 1273 with RNA-seq. After DNase treatment, whole-transcriptome libraries were prepared with the TruSeq RNA Access Library Prep Kit. Results the study describes overall, beyond this receptor: Single-read clonotypes made up about 81.9% of clonotypes but roughly 3.5% of total reads in IR-seq, and just under 75% of clonotypes and 44.6% of reads in RNA-seq. The correlation between IR-seq and RNA-seq shared clonotype proportions rose when single-read clonotypes were removed. The sorted CD138-negative fraction was a mixed bone marrow immune population, not purified T cells. Clonotypes were captured by IR-seq at much higher depth and more reliably than by RNA-seq, and smaller IR-seq throughput was sufficient for identification of most shared clonotypes.

Every patient had bone marrow sampled at the time of active disease. Bone marrow mononuclear cells were isolated by Ficoll-Hypaque density gradient centrifugation. CD138-negative cells were obtained by negative selection after labeling with CD138 magnetic microbeads on a MACS separator, removing myeloma plasma cells. Flow cytometry on an Attune NxT with CD138 antibodies was used to check the purity of the isolated cells. Total RNA was extracted using TRIzol reagent and was quantified on a NanoDrop spectrophotometer. For each patient, paired RNA-seq and IR-seq were run on the CD138-negative bone marrow sample from that patient. TCR libraries were constructed from 400 ng RNA using the Immunoverse kit, and molecular barcoded adaptors covering alpha/delta and beta/gamma chains were employed. The same RNA used for transcriptome sequencing was used for TCR library preparation. Sequencing of TCR libraries was carried out on an Illumina HiSeq 4000 with 2 x 150 cycles. In the source study's methods: MiXCR aligned TCR reads to human V, D, J and C references and assembled the aligned reads into CDR3 clonotypes, with quality filtering and error correction included. Clonotype counts and gene usage diversity were analyzed with the tcR package in R. For inspection of raw mapping reads, RNA-seq reads were mapped by STAR aligner version 2.5.3a onto GRCh37 of the human genome. To test how sequencing depth affected the clonotypes detected, IR-seq fastq files were randomly downsampled with Seqtk 1.3. TCRdb applied fastp at Q25 and MiXCR to the public reads, then kept only in-frame beta chains. Rows with one shared CDR3 protein collapse into an entry with the most common genes and DNA. TCRdb, rather than the study authors, made the V and J calls. Present in this sample are some 140,000 distinct CDR3 sequences, 13% of which were seen just once. More than 6.5% of the sample lies in the top ten.

On this clonotype: Its binding antigen is unknown. A much larger clone is a single base away; this may be a read error.

The germline V gene yields SGHVS for CDR1 and FNYEAQ for CDR2. From cysteine to phenylalanine, the CDR3 is 16 amino acids long. The entry retains the CDR3 DNA only, 48 bases that are in frame from base 1. Sequenced sample: a population of CD138-negative cells sorted from bone marrow. This specimen's cell subset or site label, interpreted: bone marrow mononuclear cells depleted of CD138+ plasma/myeloma cells by negative magnetic selection. The TCR was taken from a donor aged 40 or over with multiple myeloma. The chain is made from TRBV7-6 and TRBJ2-4; a tentative D call is TRBD2 (5 bases match). For the CDR3, the sequence is CASSPWTAGAKDIQYF. The nucleotide sequence is given as TGTGCCAGCAGCCCTTGGACTGCCGGCGCCAAAGACATTCAGTACTTC.